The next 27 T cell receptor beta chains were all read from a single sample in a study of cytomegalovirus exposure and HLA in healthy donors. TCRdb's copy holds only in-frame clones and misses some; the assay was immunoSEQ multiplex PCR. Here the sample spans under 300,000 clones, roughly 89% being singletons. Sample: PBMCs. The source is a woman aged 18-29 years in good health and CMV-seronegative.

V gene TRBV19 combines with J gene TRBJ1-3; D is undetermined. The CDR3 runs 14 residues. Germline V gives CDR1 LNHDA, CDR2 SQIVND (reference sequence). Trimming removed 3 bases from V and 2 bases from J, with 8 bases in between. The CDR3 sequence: CASSMGEAGNTIYF. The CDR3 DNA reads TGTGCCAGTAGTATGGGAGAGGCTGGAAACACCATATATTTT.

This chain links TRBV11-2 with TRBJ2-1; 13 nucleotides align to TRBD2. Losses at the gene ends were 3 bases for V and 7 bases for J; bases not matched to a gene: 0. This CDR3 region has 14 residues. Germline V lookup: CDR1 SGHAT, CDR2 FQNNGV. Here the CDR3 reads CASSLTSGGNEQFF. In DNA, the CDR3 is TGTGCCAGCAGCTTGACTAGCGGGGGGAATGAGCAGTTCTTC.

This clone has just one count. The CDR3 sequence: CASSTLGGASYEQYV. In nucleotides, the CDR3 is TGTGCCAGCAGTACCCTCGGGGGAGCCTCCTACGAGCAGTACGTC. This chain connects TRBV28 to TRBJ2-7; possible D gene TRBD2, 6 bases. From germline, CDR1 is MDHEN and CDR2 SYDVKM. The CDR3 has 15 residues. Trimming left V 5 bases short and J 0 bases short, with 14 bases between.

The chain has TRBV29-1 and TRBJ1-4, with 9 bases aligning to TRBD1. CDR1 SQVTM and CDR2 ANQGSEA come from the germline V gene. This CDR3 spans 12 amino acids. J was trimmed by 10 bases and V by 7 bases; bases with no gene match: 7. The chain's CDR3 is CSAVPGQGKLFF. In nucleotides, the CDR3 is TGCAGCGCGGTCCCGGGACAGGGAAAACTGTTTTTT.

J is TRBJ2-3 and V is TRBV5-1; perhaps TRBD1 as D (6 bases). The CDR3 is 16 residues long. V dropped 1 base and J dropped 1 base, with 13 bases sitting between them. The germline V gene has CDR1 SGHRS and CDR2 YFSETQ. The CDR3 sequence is CASSLLQGLGTDTQYF. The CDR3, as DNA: TGCGCCAGCAGCTTGTTGCAGGGGCTGGGCACAGATACGCAGTATTTT.

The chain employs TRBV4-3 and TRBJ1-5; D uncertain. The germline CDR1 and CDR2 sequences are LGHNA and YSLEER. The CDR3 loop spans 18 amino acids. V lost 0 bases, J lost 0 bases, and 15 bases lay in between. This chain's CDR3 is CASSQDWRTDYSNQPQHF. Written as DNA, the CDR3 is TGCGCCAGCAGCCAAGATTGGAGGACGGACTATAGCAATCAGCCCCAGCATTTT.

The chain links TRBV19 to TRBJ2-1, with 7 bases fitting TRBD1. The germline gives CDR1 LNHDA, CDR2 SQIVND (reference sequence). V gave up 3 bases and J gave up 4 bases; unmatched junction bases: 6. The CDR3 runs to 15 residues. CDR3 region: CASSMTGSSYNEQFF. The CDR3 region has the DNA TGTGCCAGTAGTATGACAGGGTCATCTTACAATGAGCAGTTCTTC.

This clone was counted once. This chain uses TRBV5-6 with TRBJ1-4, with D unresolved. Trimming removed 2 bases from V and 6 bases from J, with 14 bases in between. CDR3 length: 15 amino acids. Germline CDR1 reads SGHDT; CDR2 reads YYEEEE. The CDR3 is CASSFVGGEDEKLFF. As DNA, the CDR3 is TGTGCCAGCAGCTTTGTGGGCGGGGAGGATGAAAAACTGTTTTTT.

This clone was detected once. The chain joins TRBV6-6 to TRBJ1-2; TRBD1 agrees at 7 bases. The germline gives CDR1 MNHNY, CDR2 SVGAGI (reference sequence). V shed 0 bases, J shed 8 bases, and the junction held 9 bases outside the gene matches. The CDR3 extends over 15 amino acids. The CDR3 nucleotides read TGTGCCAGCAGTTACTCGACAGGGCCCCGGGGAGGCTACACCTTC. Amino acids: CASSYSTGPRGGYTF.

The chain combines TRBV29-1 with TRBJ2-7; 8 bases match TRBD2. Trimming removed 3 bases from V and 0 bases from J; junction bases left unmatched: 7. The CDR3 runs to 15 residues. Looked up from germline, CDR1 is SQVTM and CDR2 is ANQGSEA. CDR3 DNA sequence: TGCAGCGTTGACGGTGCGCGGGGGGCCTCCTACGAGCAGTACTTC. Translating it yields CSVDGARGASYEQYF.

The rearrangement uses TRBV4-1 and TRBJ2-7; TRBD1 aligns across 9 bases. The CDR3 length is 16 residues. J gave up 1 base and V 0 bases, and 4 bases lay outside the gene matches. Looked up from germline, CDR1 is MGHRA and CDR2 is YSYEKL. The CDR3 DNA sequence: TGCGCCAGCAGCCAAGATTACGGACAGGGGTCCTACGAGCAGTACTTC. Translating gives CASSQDYGQGSYEQYF.

The CDR3 region has the DNA TGCGCCAGCAGCCAAGTGCCAGGTCCGGAGACCCAGTACTTC. Protein product: CASSQVPGPETQYF. V usage is TRBV4-1 and J usage is TRBJ2-5; D is undetermined. Trimming removed 1 base at V and 5 bases at J, with 11 bases between. Germline V gene sequence: CDR1 MGHRA, CDR2 YSYEKL. CDR3 length: 14 residues.

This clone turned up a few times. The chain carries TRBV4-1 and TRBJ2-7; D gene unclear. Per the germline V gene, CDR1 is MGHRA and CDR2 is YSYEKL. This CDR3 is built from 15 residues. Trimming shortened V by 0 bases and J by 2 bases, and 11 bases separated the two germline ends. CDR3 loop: CASSQDLTWPYEQYF. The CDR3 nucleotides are TGCGCCAGCAGCCAAGATTTGACATGGCCCTACGAGCAGTACTTC.

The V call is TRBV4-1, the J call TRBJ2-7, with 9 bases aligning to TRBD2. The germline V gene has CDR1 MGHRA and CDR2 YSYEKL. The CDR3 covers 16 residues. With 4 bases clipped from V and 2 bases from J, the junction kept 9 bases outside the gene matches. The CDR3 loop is CASSPSWLAGTYEQYF. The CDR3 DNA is TGCGCCAGCAGCCCCTCTTGGCTAGCGGGGACCTACGAGCAGTACTTC.

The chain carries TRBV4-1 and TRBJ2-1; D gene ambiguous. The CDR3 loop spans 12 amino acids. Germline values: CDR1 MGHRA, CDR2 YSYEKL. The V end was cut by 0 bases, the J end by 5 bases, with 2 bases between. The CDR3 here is CASSQDNNEQFF. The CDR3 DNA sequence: TGCGCCAGCAGCCAAGACAACAATGAGCAGTTCTTC.

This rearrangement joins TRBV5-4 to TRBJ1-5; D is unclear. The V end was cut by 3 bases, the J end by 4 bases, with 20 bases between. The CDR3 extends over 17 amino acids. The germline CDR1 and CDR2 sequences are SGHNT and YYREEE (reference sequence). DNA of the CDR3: TGTGCCAGCAGCTCGTTATACTGGGCCCCCCATAATCAGCCCCAGCATTTT. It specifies CASSSLYWAPHNQPQHF.

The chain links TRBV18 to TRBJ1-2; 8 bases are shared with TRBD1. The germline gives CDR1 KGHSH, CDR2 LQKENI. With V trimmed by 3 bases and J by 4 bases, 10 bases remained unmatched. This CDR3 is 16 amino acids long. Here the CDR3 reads CASSPQARGLGYGYTF. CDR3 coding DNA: TGTGCCAGCTCACCGCAAGCCAGGGGGCTTGGCTATGGCTACACCTTC. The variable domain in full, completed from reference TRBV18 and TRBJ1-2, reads NAGVMQNPRHLVRRRGQEARLRCSPMKGHSHVYWYRQLPEEGLKFMVYLQKENIIDESGMPKERFSAEFPKEGPSILRIQQVVRGDSAAYFCASSPQARGLGYGYTFGSGTRLTVV.

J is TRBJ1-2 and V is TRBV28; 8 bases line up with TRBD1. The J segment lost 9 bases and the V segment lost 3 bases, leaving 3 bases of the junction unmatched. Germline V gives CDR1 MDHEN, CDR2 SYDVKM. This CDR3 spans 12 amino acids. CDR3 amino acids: CASSFGQGSYTF. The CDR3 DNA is TGTGCCAGCAGTTTCGGACAGGGTAGCTACACCTTC.

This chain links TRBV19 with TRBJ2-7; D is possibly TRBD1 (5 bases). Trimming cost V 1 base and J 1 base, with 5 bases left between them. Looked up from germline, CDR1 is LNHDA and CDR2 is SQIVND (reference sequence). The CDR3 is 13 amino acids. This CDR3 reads CASSIGQSYEQYF. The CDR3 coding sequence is TGTGCCAGTAGTATAGGACAGTCCTACGAGCAGTACTTC.

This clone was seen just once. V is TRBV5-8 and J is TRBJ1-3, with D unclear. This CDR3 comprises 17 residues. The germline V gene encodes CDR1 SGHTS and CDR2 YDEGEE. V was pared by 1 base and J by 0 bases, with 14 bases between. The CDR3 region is CASSLYVWRNSGNTIYF. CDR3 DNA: TGTGCCAGCAGCTTGTATGTTTGGCGGAACTCTGGAAACACCATATATTTT.

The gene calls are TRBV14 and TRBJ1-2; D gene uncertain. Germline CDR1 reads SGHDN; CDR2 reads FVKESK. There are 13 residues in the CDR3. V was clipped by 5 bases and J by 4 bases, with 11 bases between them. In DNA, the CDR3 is TGTGCCAGCAGCTTCGCCGGGAGCTATGGCTACACCTTC. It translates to CASSFAGSYGYTF.

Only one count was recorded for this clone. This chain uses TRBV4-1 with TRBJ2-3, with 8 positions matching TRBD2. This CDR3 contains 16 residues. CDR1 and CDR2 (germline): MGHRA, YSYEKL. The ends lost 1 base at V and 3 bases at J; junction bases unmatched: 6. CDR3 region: CASSQARGGDTDTQYF. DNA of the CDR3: TGCGCCAGCAGCCAAGCTCGGGGGGGCGATACAGATACGCAGTATTTT.

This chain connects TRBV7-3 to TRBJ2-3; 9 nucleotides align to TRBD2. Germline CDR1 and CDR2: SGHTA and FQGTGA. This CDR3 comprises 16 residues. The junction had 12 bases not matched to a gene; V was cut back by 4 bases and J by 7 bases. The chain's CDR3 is CASSYYSGGLENTQYF. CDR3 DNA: TGTGCCAGCAGCTACTATAGCGGGGGCCTGGAAAATACGCAGTATTTT.

CDR3 sequence (DNA): TGTGCCAGCAGCTTATCTGACAGGCCTCCCTACAATGAGCAGTTCTTC. It translates to CASSLSDRPPYNEQFF. The chain couples TRBV7-6 to TRBJ2-1; a possible D gene is TRBD1 (6 bases). The CDR3 loop spans 16 amino acids. V lost 2 bases and J lost 2, with 13 bases in between. CDR1 is SGHVS, CDR2 FNYEAQ, per germline.

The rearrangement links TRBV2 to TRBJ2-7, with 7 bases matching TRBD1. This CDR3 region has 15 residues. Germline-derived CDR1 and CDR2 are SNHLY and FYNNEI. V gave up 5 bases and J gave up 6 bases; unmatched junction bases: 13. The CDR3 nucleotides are TGTGCCAGCAGTCACGACAGGGCCCTCGGGGTCGAGCAGTACGTC. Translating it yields CASSHDRALGVEQYV.

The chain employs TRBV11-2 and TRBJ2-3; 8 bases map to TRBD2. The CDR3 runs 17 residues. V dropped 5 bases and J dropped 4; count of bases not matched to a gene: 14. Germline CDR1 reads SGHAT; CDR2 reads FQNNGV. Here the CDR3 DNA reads TGTGCCAGCAGCCGAAGGACTAGCCCTGGGAGGGCAGATACGCAGTATTTT. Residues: CASSRRTSPGRADTQYF.

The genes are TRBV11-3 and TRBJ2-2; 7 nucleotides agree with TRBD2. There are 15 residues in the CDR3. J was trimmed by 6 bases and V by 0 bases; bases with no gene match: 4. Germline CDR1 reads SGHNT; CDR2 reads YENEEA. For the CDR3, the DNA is TGTGCCAGCAGCTTAGATCCCAGCGGGGCCGGGGAGCTGTTTTTT. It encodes CASSLDPSGAGELFF.